The 2 T cell receptor beta chains given below trace back to one sample, sequenced in a study of T cell repertoires in ileal Crohn's disease (dated by TCRdb to the late 2010s). Library preparation was by the immunoSEQ multiplex PCR assay. TCRdb obtained this table from immuneACCESS and retained in-frame rearrangements with V and J assigned. These tables miss some clones; where compared with another copy, unresolved V genes account for less than half of the shortfall, and the remainder is unexplained. Across this sample there are fewer than 4,500 clones, with roughly three quarters seen only once. About 6.6% of the sample is held by the ten biggest clonotypes. The sample's time point label, in plain terms: inflamed ileum from the surgical specimen. Sample: ileal tissue. The receptors were gathered from an adult with Crohn's disease.

About this clone itself: Other DNA sequences of this sample code for an identical CDR3. The genes are TRBV5-1 and TRBJ1-1, with TRBD1 as a possible D gene (6 bases). The CDR3 spans 14 residues. Germline values: CDR1 SGHRS, CDR2 YFSETQ. Trimming left V 4 bases short and J 1 base short, with 11 bases between. CDR3 sequence (DNA): TGCGCCAGCAGCCCGGACAGTACGAACACTGAAGCTTTCTTT. It encodes CASSPDSTNTEAFF.

The chain couples TRBV7-9 to TRBJ2-7; 8 bases map to TRBD2. V gave up 1 base and J gave up 2 bases; unmatched junction bases: 4. CDR1 and CDR2 (germline): SEHNR, FQNEAQ (reference sequence). This CDR3 spans 15 amino acids. The CDR3 coding sequence is TGTGCCAGCAGCTTAGGGGCGGGGGGACCCTACGAGCAGTACTTC. Translated: CASSLGAGGPYEQYF. Looking up the rest from reference TRBV7-9 and TRBJ2-7 gives the full variable domain: DTGVSQNPRHKITKRGQNVTFRCDPISEHNRLYWYRQTLGQGPEFLTYFQNEAQLEKSRLLSDRFSAERPKGSFSTLEIQRTEQGDSAMYLCASSLGAGGPYEQYFGPGTRLTVT.